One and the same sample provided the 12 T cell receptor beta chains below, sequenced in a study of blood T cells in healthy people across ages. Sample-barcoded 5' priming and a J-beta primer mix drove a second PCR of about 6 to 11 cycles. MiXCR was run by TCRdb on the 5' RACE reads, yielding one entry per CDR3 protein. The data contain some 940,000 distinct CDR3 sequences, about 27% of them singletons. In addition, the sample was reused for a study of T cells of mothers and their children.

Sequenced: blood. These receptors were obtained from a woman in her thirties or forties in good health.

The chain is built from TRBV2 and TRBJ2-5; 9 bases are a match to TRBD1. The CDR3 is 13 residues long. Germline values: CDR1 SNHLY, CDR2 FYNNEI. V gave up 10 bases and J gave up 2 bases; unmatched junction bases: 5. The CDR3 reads CATKGQGQETQYF. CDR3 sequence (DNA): TGTGCCACCAAAGGACAGGGGCAAGAGACCCAGTACTTC.

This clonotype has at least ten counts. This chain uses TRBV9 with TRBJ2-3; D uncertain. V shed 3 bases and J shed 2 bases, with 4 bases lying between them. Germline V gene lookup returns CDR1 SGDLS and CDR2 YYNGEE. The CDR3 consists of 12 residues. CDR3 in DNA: TGTGCCAGCAGCGGAATCACAGATACGCAGTATTTT. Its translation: CASSGITDTQYF.

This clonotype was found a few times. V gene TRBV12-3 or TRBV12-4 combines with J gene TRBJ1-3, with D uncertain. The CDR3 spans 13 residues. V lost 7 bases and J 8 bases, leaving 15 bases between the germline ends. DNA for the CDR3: TGTGCCAGCAACCGGGGTGGGGTGGACACCATATATTTT. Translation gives CASNRGGVDTIYF.

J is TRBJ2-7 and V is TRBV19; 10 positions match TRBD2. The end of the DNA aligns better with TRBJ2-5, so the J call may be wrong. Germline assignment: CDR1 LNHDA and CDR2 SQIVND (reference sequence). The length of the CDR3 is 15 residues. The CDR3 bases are TGTGCCAGTAGTCCGGGACTAGCGCGGCGAGAGACCCAGTACTTC. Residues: CASSPGLARRETQYF.

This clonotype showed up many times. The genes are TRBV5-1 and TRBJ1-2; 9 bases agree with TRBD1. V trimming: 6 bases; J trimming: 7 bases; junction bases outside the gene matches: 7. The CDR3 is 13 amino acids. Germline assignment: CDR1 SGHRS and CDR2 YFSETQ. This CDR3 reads CASTQDRGSGYTF. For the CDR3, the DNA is TGCGCCAGCACCCAGGACAGGGGTTCTGGCTACACCTTC.

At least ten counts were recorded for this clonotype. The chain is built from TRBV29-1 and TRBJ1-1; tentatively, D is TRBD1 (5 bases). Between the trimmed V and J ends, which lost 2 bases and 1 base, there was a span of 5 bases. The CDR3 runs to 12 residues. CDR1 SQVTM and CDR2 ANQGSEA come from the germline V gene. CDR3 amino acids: CSVETGNTEAFF. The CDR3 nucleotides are TGCAGCGTTGAAACAGGGAACACTGAAGCTTTCTTT.

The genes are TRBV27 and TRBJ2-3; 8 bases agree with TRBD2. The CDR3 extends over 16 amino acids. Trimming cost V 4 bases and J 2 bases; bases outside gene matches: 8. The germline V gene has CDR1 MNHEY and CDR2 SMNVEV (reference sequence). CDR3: CASSSGRGAPTDTQYF. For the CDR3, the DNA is TGTGCCAGCAGTTCGGGGCGGGGGGCCCCCACAGATACGCAGTATTTT.

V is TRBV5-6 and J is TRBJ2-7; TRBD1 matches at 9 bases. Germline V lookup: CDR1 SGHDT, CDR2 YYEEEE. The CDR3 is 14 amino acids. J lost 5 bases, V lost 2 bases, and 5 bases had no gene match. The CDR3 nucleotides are TGTGCCAGCAGCTTTGGGACAGGGACGAACGAGCAGTACTTC. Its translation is CASSFGTGTNEQYF.

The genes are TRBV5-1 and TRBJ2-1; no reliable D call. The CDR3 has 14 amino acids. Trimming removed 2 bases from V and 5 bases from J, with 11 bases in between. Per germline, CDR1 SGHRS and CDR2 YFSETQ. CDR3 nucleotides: TGCGCCAGCAGCTTACGGGCGAGAGACAATGAGCAGTTCTTC. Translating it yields CASSLRARDNEQFF.

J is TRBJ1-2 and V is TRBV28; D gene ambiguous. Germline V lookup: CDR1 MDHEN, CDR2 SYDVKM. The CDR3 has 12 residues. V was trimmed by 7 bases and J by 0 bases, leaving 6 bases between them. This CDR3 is CASNKSNYGYTF. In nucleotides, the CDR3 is TGTGCCAGCAACAAATCTAACTATGGCTACACCTTC.

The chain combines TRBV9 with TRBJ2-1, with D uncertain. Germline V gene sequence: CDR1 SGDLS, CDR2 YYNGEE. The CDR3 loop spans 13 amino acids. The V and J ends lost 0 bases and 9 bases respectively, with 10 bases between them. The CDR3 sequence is CASSVASSGEQFF. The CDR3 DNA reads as TGTGCCAGCAGCGTAGCTTCATCGGGTGAGCAGTTCTTC.

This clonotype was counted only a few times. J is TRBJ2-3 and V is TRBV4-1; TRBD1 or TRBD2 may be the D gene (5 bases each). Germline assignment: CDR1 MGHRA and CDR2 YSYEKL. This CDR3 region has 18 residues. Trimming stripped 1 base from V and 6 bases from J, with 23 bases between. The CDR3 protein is CASSQGAARQPRGDTQYF. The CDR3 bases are TGCGCCAGCAGCCAAGGTGCAGCGCGACAGCCCCGCGGGGATACGCAGTATTTT.